This T cell receptor beta chain originates from a study of T cell responses to AZD1222 COVID-19 vaccine. About this clone: The antigen is not known.

The repertoire was sequenced with immunoSEQ multiplex PCR; TCRdb's copy has only in-frame clones and lacks some. The sample lists some 84,000 clones; around 86% were seen once. Study-level results: The study found Spike-specific TCR breadth and depth rose after two AZD1222 doses. AZD1222 recipients seropositive at baseline numbered only five to seven. Females outnumbered males among donors, who were mostly white British; clonal diversity was possibly underestimated. The study reported that nearly half of spike-specific TCRs target unmutated variant regions.

This TCR was recovered from an adult in good health. This specimen consisted of peripheral blood, obtained on day 0 of AZD1222 vaccination.

CDR3 residues: CAWSSSALTHEQYF. The CDR3 nucleotides are TGTGCCTGGAGTTCTAGCGCCCTTACCCACGAGCAGTACTTC. The chain recombines TRBV30 with TRBJ2-7; weak D call: TRBD2 (6 bases). Per germline, CDR1 GTSNPN and CDR2 SVGIG (reference sequence). Between the trimmed V and J ends, which lost 2 bases and 5 bases, there was a span of 16 bases. The CDR3 is 14 amino acids.